This T cell receptor (beta chain) was documented in a study of blood T cell repertoires in COVID-19 (dated by TCRdb to 2020 to 2022). With regard to the full study: Samples covering the acute and convalescent phases of COVID-19 were provided by collaborators in the United States, Italy and Spain. Nearly every sample came with metadata listing a de-identified subject ID, COVID-19 status, age in years and sex. The material from the prospective study consisted of cDNA or gDNA derived from T cells, B-cell-depleted T cells, or PBMCs. HLA class I and class II types, where available, came from metadata supplied by the sample provider rather than from assay-based typing. The repertoires were released in a freely available public database meant as a resource for research on the immune response to SARS-CoV-2. Samples came from the ongoing ImmuneRACE study (first 160 participants) plus 1,254 subjects from 6 global collaborators. Deeply sampled blood TCRbeta repertoires from subjects exposed to, actively infected with, or recovered from COVID-19 were included in the dataset.

The immunoSEQ Assay, a bias-controlled multiplex PCR, was used to amplify TCRbeta CDR3 regions from genomic DNA. Concerning the study's data processing: The number of nucleated cells in each sample was estimated from the amplification of reference gene primers within the assay. Sequence reads were collapsed and filtered to measure the absolute abundance of every unique TCRbeta CDR3 rearrangement. Productive Simpson clonality was computed per sample as the square root of Simpson's diversity index over productive rearrangements. TCRdb re-hosts the immuneACCESS table, in-frame sequences only. Its copies lack some clones; in the studies checked, an unresolved V gene accounts for under half of them, and the cause for the rest is not known. For V, J and clone size, that table is used; D and trimming come from the DNA. In this sample the table shows 120,000 to 150,000 clones, roughly 88% of which occur a single time. The ten top clones hold roughly 7.9% of the sample.

On this clone: The antigen it binds to is not known. Base qualities are not provided; no much larger clone lies one nucleotide away.

The paper as a whole reports these results and caveats: The quantity of clinical and demographic metadata differed by source and by participant and was supplied without curation.

Whole blood was collected in K2EDTA tubes by collaborating institutions according to the institutions' own protocols. For TCRbeta analysis, collaborators shipped samples as frozen whole blood, isolated PBMCs, or DNA extracted from either of those sample types. Sequenced material: peripheral blood. The TCR comes from a woman between 45 and 60 years old in a cohort sampled during active or convalescent COVID-19.

The nucleotide sequence reads as follows: TGTGCCAGCAGAAGGGACAGGGACACTGAAGCTTTCTTT. Its translation reads: CASRRDRDTEAFF. This chain is built from TRBV7-3 and TRBJ1-1; a stretch of 9 junction bases matches TRBD1. From the cysteine through the phenylalanine, the CDR3 covers 13 amino acids. The DNA shown is the 39-base CDR3, in frame from base 1. The germline V gene provides CDR1 SGHTA and CDR2 FQGTGA. Relative to germline, V is missing 6 bases and J is missing 3 bases, with 2 bases of the junction outside any gene match.